The clone carrying this TCR beta chain was picked up many times. Its target is unknown. The data derive from a study of CD8 T cells in ankylosing spondylitis. Points from the study as a whole: Within ankylosing spondylitis blood, a TCR beta motif made up of roughly eight highly homologous variants appeared to be characteristic.

CDR1 is SEHNR and CDR2 is FQNEAQ in the germline V gene (reference sequence). The J segment lost 3 bases and the V segment lost 5 bases, leaving 4 bases of the junction unmatched. The CDR3 contains 15 residues. In TCRdb, the 5' RACE reads were re-called with MiXCR into one record per CDR3 protein. The sample consists of 250,000 to 350,000 distinct CDR3 sequences, 8% of them appearing once. V is TRBV7-9 and J is TRBJ1-2; 12 bases fit TRBD1. This sequence was found in a male donor with ankylosing spondylitis. The sequenced sample was blood, either unsorted or a sorted T cell fraction (not recorded which). The CDR3: CASSQGTGGDYGYTF. The CDR3 DNA is TGTGCCAGCAGCCAAGGGACAGGGGGCGACTATGGCTACACCTTC.